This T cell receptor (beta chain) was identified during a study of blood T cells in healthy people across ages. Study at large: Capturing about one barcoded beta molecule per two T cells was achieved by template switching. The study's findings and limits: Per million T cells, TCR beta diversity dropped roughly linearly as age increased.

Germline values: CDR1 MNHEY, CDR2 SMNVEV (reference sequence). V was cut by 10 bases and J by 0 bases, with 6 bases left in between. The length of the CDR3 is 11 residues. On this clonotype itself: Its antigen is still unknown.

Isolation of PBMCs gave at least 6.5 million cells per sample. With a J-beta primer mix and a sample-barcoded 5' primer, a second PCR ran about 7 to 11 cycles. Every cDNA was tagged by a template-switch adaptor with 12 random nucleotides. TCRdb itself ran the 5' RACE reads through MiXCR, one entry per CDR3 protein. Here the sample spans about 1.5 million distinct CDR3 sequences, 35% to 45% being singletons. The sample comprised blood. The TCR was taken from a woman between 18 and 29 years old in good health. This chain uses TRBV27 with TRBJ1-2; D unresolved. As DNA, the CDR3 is TGTGCCACACCGCCTAACTATGGCTACACCTTC. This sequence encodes CATPPNYGYTF.